The rows below give T cell receptor beta chains drawn from one sample of a study of monozygotic twins with inflammatory bowel disease. TCRdb derives one entry per CDR3 protein from the 5' RACE reads, leaving out DNA. The listing contains over 200,000 distinct CDR3 sequences. Sequencing was carried out using blood. The receptors stem from a human donor with ulcerative colitis or Crohn's disease, or a healthy co-twin of an affected twin (not recorded which). The CDR3 runs from the conserved cysteine through the conserved F or W. Fields, in order: V gene, J gene, CDR3 protein.

TRBV5-6,TRBJ1-5,CASSLGARDQPQHF
TRBV9,TRBJ2-1,CASSVVGLAGGLTYNEQFF
TRBV5-1,TRBJ2-7,CASSWTGTGVTYEQYF
TRBV15,TRBJ2-1,CATSRAPGQGPDEQFF
TRBV5-1,TRBJ2-1,CASSQGGRQGGNEQFF
TRBV7-9,TRBJ1-1,CASSHTGTEAFF
TRBV10-3,TRBJ1-1,CAISVNTNTEAFF
TRBV6-4,TRBJ2-1,CASSPGLSGNEQFF
TRBV20-1,TRBJ1-5,CSASGRGQVDQPQHF
TRBV5-6,TRBJ2-2,CASRSRGNTGELFF
TRBV2,TRBJ1-5,CASTLGEVPLEPQHF
TRBV5-1,TRBJ1-2,CASSLGGNHGYTF
TRBV5-5,TRBJ2-1,CASSLFATGDNEQFF
TRBV7-2,TRBJ2-1,CASSLEGASYNEQFF
TRBV29-1,TRBJ2-7,CSVEDREVQYF
TRBV7-2,TRBJ2-5,CASSIGTPTETQYF
TRBV29-1,TRBJ1-2,CSIWYGDSSYGYTF
TRBV5-6,TRBJ2-7,CASSFSGEQYF
TRBV11-2,TRBJ2-7,CASSLISVEQYF
TRBV29-1,TRBJ2-1,CSVEGVPSSYNEQFF
TRBV5-1,TRBJ2-1,CASNTGGTYNEQFF
TRBV5-1,TRBJ1-2,CASSSPDRGPRGYTF
TRBV13,TRBJ2-7,CASSLVNRGSAPYEQYF
TRBV18,TRBJ1-5,CASSPQGDSNQPQHF
TRBV7-9,TRBJ1-2,CASSFGDGYTF
TRBV6-1,TRBJ2-1,CASMGVAGAINEQFF
TRBV27,TRBJ2-3,CASSFKLAGAHKDTQYF
TRBV28,TRBJ2-7,CASSSPGTGTYEQYF
TRBV5-1,TRBJ1-4,CASSLVVAATNEKLFF
TRBV7-9,TRBJ1-5,CASSLNAWGGQPQHF
TRBV12-3/TRBV12-4,TRBJ1-4,CASRFNEKLFF
TRBV10-3,TRBJ2-7,CAISESLSYEQYF
TRBV18,TRBJ2-2,CASSSGQVGNTGELFF
TRBV6-5,TRBJ1-4,CASSYSHRTAGGTNEKLFF
TRBV10-3,TRBJ1-5,CAISSGTPYSNQPQHF
TRBV6-5,TRBJ1-5,CASSFTGTAYSNQPQHF
TRBV29-1,TRBJ1-2,CSVEDATEGYGYTF
TRBV2,TRBJ2-1,CASSYTAQQFF
TRBV4-1,TRBJ2-5,CASSHPLGRIQETQYF
TRBV7-9,TRBJ2-3,CASSPGTAVGTDTQYF
TRBV11-2,TRBJ2-7,CASSFSVGSEQYF
TRBV4-1,TRBJ2-5,CASSLPGMETQYF
TRBV5-1,TRBJ2-1,CASSLGDLRPDEQFF
TRBV7-3,TRBJ2-1,CASSRQGGEQFF
TRBV13,TRBJ2-1,CASSSVVGLAGNNEQFF
TRBV21-1,TRBJ2-2,CASFKRGPTPNTGELFF
TRBV5-6,TRBJ1-2,CASRPLRQGSYFGYTF
TRBV5-4,TRBJ2-6,CASSLDFMGRRGANVLTF
TRBV20-1,TRBJ2-1,CSAPPDQDYEQFF
TRBV11-1,TRBJ2-7,CASSLIRGYEQYF
TRBV5-1,TRBJ1-1,CASSLALGKDTEAFF
TRBV7-9,TRBJ1-1,CASSLDPGLNTEAFF
TRBV7-2,TRBJ1-2,CASSPSIGGYTF